These 14 T cell receptor beta chains share one sample of origin, sequenced in a study of blood T cell repertoires in COVID-19 (TCRdb year 2020). Library construction relied on the immunoSEQ multiplex PCR assay. TCRdb holds this immuneACCESS table with in-frame rearrangements only. Some clones are missing; in checked studies, unresolved V genes explain under half, and the rest has no known cause. This sample comprises 70,000 to 100,000 clones, approximately 86% of them detected only once. The top ten clones comprise about 8% of the sample. The sample comprised peripheral blood. The receptors derive from a woman in her seventies with acute or convalescent COVID-19.

The rearrangement joins TRBV5-4 to TRBJ2-1; 10 bases map to TRBD2. This CDR3 is built from 16 residues. Germline trimming cut 5 bases from V and 1 base from J; bases unmatched to any gene: 6. In germline, CDR1 is SGHNT, CDR2 YYREEE (reference sequence). CDR3 amino acids: CASRPRTSGSYNEQFF. The CDR3 nucleotides read TGTGCCAGCAGGCCGAGGACTAGCGGTTCCTACAATGAGCAGTTCTTC.

The chain joins TRBV28 to TRBJ1-2; TRBD1 aligns across 7 bases. In germline, CDR1 is MDHEN, CDR2 SYDVKM. The CDR3 is made up of 16 amino acids. With 2 bases clipped from V and 7 bases from J, the junction kept 13 bases outside the gene matches. CDR3 amino acids: CASSLIFVTGAVGYTF. The CDR3 DNA reads TGTGCCAGCAGTTTAATCTTCGTAACAGGGGCGGTTGGCTACACCTTC.

The chain has TRBV7-8 and TRBJ2-5; no firm D call. This CDR3 comprises 13 residues. Germline V gene sequence: CDR1 SGHVS, CDR2 FQNEAQ. The V gene lost 2 bases and the J gene lost 2 bases, with 6 bases spanning the gap. Here the CDR3 DNA reads TGTGCCAGCAGCTTAAACAGTCAAGAGACCCAGTACTTC. This gives the protein CASSLNSQETQYF.

The rearrangement links TRBV6-1 to TRBJ1-4, with D possibly being TRBD1 (6 bases). Between the trimmed V and J ends, which lost 3 bases and 6 bases, there was a span of 8 bases. Germline assignment: CDR1 MNHNS and CDR2 SASEGT. CDR3 length: 13 amino acids. For the CDR3, the DNA is TGTGCCAGCAGTGAGGGGGCAGATGAAAAACTGTTTTTT. Its translation is CASSEGADEKLFF.

V is TRBV29-1 and J is TRBJ2-3; TRBD1 might be the D (5 bases). This CDR3 is 14 amino acids long. V lost 7 bases and J 0 bases, leaving 14 bases between the germline ends. Germline CDR1 is SQVTM and CDR2 is ANQGSEA. The CDR3 loop reads CSARTTPSTDTQYF. The CDR3 DNA follows: TGCAGCGCCCGGACAACTCCTAGCACAGATACGCAGTATTTT.

This chain links TRBV3-1 (or the pseudogene TRBV3-2) with TRBJ2-1, with TRBD2 matching 13 bases. The CDR3 has 16 amino acids. J lost 4 bases, V lost 4 bases, and 4 bases had no gene match. CDR1 is LGHDT and CDR2 is YNNKEL in the germline V gene (reference sequence). DNA of the CDR3: TGTGCCAGCAGCCGCCGGACTAGCGGGAGTTACAATGAGCAGTTCTTC. Protein sequence: CASSRRTSGSYNEQFF.

The V gene is TRBV18, the J gene TRBJ2-3; 8 bases map to TRBD2. Looked up from germline, CDR1 is KGHSH and CDR2 is LQKENI. This CDR3 comprises 17 residues. V lost 1 base to trimming and J lost 4 bases; unmatched junction nucleotides: 10. In nucleotides, the CDR3 is TGTGCCAGCTCACCACTAGGGTCGGGAGGGCCGGCAGATACGCAGTATTTT. It is translated as CASSPLGSGGPADTQYF.

There are a few counts of this clone. V gene TRBV5-4 combines with J gene TRBJ1-1, with D maybe TRBD1 (5 bases). Trimming stripped 7 bases from V and 0 bases from J, with 13 bases between. The germline V gene has CDR1 SGHNT and CDR2 YYREEE (reference sequence). This CDR3 contains 14 residues. Here the CDR3 reads CASEDRSMNTEAFF. The CDR3 DNA follows: TGTGCCAGCGAAGACAGATCCATGAACACTGAAGCTTTCTTT. Using reference TRBV5-4 and TRBJ1-1 for the parts outside the CDR3, the full variable domain is ETGVTQSPTHLIKTRGQQVTLRCSSQSGHNTVSWYQQALGQGPQFIFQYYREEENGRGNFPPRFSGLQFPNYSSELNVNALELDDSALYLCASEDRSMNTEAFFGQGTRLTVV.

The V and J genes are TRBV2 and TRBJ2-7; weak D call: TRBD1 (6 bases). CDR1 is SNHLY, CDR2 FYNNEI, per germline. Trimming removed 6 bases at V and 6 bases at J, with 12 bases between. The CDR3 contains 12 residues. In DNA, the CDR3 is TGTGCCAGCAGGCCCACAGGGTTCGAGCAGTACTTC. Amino acid sequence: CASRPTGFEQYF.

The chain uses TRBV9 and TRBJ2-3; TRBD2 aligns across 7 bases. Germline CDR1 is SGDLS and CDR2 is YYNGEE. The ends lost 0 bases at V and 5 bases at J; junction bases unmatched: 6. The CDR3 totals 15 residues. This CDR3 reads CASSVGGGEKDTQYF. The CDR3 DNA is TGTGCCAGCAGCGTAGGGGGAGGGGAGAAAGATACGCAGTATTTT. Full variable domain (outside the CDR3, taken from reference TRBV9 and TRBJ2-3): DSGVTQTPKHLITATGQRVTLRCSPRSGDLSVYWYQQSLDQGLQFLIQYYNGEERAKGNILERFSAQQFPDLHSELNLSSLELGDSALYFCASSVGGGEKDTQYFGPGTRLTVL.

This chain uses TRBV9 with TRBJ1-1; 8 bases line up with TRBD1. This CDR3 has 16 residues. CDR1 and CDR2 from the germline V gene are SGDLS and YYNGEE. V dropped 0 bases and J dropped 1; count of bases not matched to a gene: 5. This CDR3 is CASSVGTGLANTEAFF. The CDR3, as DNA: TGTGCCAGCAGCGTAGGGACAGGGCTGGCGAACACTGAAGCTTTCTTT. The whole variable domain, remainder taken from reference TRBV9 and TRBJ1-1, is DSGVTQTPKHLITATGQRVTLRCSPRSGDLSVYWYQQSLDQGLQFLIQYYNGEERAKGNILERFSAQQFPDLHSELNLSSLELGDSALYFCASSVGTGLANTEAFFGQGTRLTVV.

The chain combines TRBV5-1 with TRBJ2-1; possible D gene TRBD1, 6 bases. Germline CDR1 and CDR2: SGHRS and YFSETQ. Trimming removed 0 bases at V and 0 bases at J, with 19 bases between. The CDR3 runs 19 residues. In DNA, the CDR3 is TGCGCCAGCAGCTTGGTAGGCAGGGGCGTTGACCACTCCTACAATGAGCAGTTCTTC. It is translated as CASSLVGRGVDHSYNEQFF.

On this clone itself: Other nucleotide sequences from this sample produce the same CDR3. The chain couples TRBV20-1 to TRBJ2-3; TRBD2 agrees at 10 bases. Germline-derived CDR1 and CDR2 are DFQATT and SNEGSKA (reference sequence). With V trimmed by 3 bases and J by 1 base, 4 bases remained unmatched. CDR3 length: 15 residues. The DNA for the CDR3 is TGCAGTGCTAGTCCCCTAGCGGGGGGCACAGATACGCAGTATTTT. Translation: CSASPLAGGTDTQYF.

This chain connects TRBV5-1 to TRBJ2-2, with D uncertain. Germline lookup yields CDR1 SGHRS and CDR2 YFSETQ. The V end was cut by 6 bases, the J end by 0 bases, with 12 bases between. CDR3 size: 15 residues. The CDR3 is CASNRVSANTGELFF. As DNA, the CDR3 is TGCGCCAGCAATAGAGTGTCCGCGAACACCGGGGAGCTGTTTTTT.